This TCR beta chain comes out of a study of early T cells in non-severe SARS-CoV-2 infection. TCRdb analysed the 5' RACE reads with MiXCR anew, one entry per CDR3 protein. The sample lists around 70,000 distinct CDR3 sequences; about 14% were seen once. Germline CDR1 is SGHAT and CDR2 is FQNNGV. The length of the CDR3 is 15 residues. V was clipped by 7 bases and J by 2 bases; unmatched bases: 5. This clonotype was detected many times. The V gene is TRBV11-2, the J gene TRBJ2-5, with TRBD2 matching over 12 bases. The TCR originated in an adult who was a healthcare worker with PCR-confirmed SARS-CoV-2 infection or an uninfected control (not recorded which). Sequencing input: whole blood. Written as DNA, the CDR3 is TGTGCCAGCACCTGGACTAGCGGGGTTCAAGAGACCCAGTACTTC. Translating it yields CASTWTSGVQETQYF.